A selection of T cell receptor beta chains follows, all from one sample in a study of T cell changes during pregnancy in multiple sclerosis. Clones were sequenced by immunoSEQ multiplex PCR, and TCRdb holds only the in-frame ones, with some missing. This sample has about 36,000 clones, with 93% found just once. The sample was CD4+ T cells from peripheral blood mononuclear cells, taken in the first trimester of pregnancy. The receptors here all came from a female donor with multiple sclerosis, enrolled in a pregnancy study. Each CDR3 is given with its conserved first and last residue. A clone size is listed for some rows: how often the clone was seen (once, few, many), or a class if it is expanded.

J,size,V,CDR3
TRBJ2-5,NA,TRBV11-1,CASSQDRVEGPQYF
TRBJ1-4,NA,TRBV5-4,CASSPAGGANEKLFF
TRBJ2-7,NA,TRBV5-1,CASSSTGSYEQYF
TRBJ1-4,NA,TRBV4-1,CASSQDGQGWEKLFF
TRBJ1-1,NA,TRBV11-2,CASSSLVGDWRTEAFF
TRBJ2-1,NA,TRBV19,CASSIRGPPPNEQFF
TRBJ2-5,NA,TRBV29-1,CSVAVGGLAPETQYF
TRBJ1-5,NA,TRBV6-6,CASSSGTVNQPQHF
TRBJ2-2,once,TRBV2,CASRATGGDTGELFF
TRBJ2-5,NA,TRBV5-1,CASSLGYQTYQETQYF
TRBJ1-1,NA,TRBV13,CASSLRGGVAEAFF
TRBJ2-7,NA,TRBV10-2,CASSLSGKREQYF
TRBJ2-6,NA,TRBV5-1,CASSLAGTGTGANVLTF
TRBJ1-5,once,TRBV28,CASRGGVLNQPQHF
TRBJ2-7,NA,TRBV7-2,CASSVGVSYEQYF
TRBJ2-1,once,TRBV5-1,CASSTLAGGPDLAALYNEQFF
TRBJ2-4,NA,TRBV5-1,CASSSMDRQKNIQYF
TRBJ1-1,NA,TRBV5-8,CASSLGLKNTEAFF
TRBJ1-2,NA,TRBV18,CASSPGTELKGHGYTF
TRBJ2-1,NA,TRBV10-3,CAIRTGTADYNEQFF
TRBJ1-5,NA,TRBV4-2,CASSQDFRGTSNQPQHF
TRBJ2-2,NA,TRBV27,CASSLSNFFGRSAGELFF
TRBJ2-1,NA,TRBV25-1,CASKRTGALGEQFF
TRBJ1-5,NA,TRBV10-2,CATRTGGGNQPQHF
TRBJ2-7,NA,TRBV28,CASSLTGGDYEQYF
TRBJ2-5,NA,TRBV13,CASSPTRAGQETQYF
TRBJ2-2,NA,TRBV19,CASRMGLAGGPGELFF
TRBJ1-1,NA,TRBV5-1,CASSSERQGSNTEAFF
TRBJ1-1,NA,TRBV9,CASSVGAGGPHEAFF
TRBJ1-3,NA,TRBV4-1,CASSIGTGGQSISGNTIYF
TRBJ1-2,NA,TRBV19,CASTSGLYGYTF
TRBJ1-2,NA,TRBV5-4,CASSLARQTHGYTF
TRBJ2-7,NA,TRBV5-1,CASSLAVTGGGEQYF
TRBJ1-2,NA,TRBV7-2,CASSPRQGFNSGYTF
TRBJ1-3,NA,TRBV4-3,CASSQDIPGLSGNTIYF
TRBJ2-5,NA,TRBV9,CASSVGVGGRETQYF
TRBJ2-1,NA,TRBV7-3,CASSFDRGRRNEQFF
TRBJ2-1,NA,TRBV10-3,CAICPGRSNEQFF
TRBJ1-2,NA,TRBV18,CASSPARQQYGYTF
TRBJ2-3,NA,TRBV5-1,CASSLAFMAGGGDTQYF
TRBJ1-5,NA,TRBV7-2,CASSLTHKQPQHF
TRBJ1-1,NA,TRBV7-2,CASSQTGNTEAFF